One and the same sample provided the 9 T cell receptor beta chains below, sequenced in a study of T cell repertoires in cytomegalovirus infection. No antigen has been identified for these receptors. TCRdb recomputed calls from the reads with MiXCR, one row per CDR3 protein. Among nearly 70,000 distinct CDR3 sequences, around 21% were seen once, and the ten largest hold over 70%. Sequencing used PBMCs, sequenced either directly or after in vitro stimulation (not recorded which). Receptors originate from a human donor in good health (CMV status not recorded). Some clones in this sample may be carry-over from other donors' samples.

This clonotype occurred many times. The chain uses TRBV28 and TRBJ1-4; D not certain. Trimming pared 4 bases from V and 0 bases from J, leaving 9 bases between. Germline V lookup: CDR1 MDHEN, CDR2 SYDVKM. The CDR3 sequence is 15 residues long. CDR3 sequence (DNA): TGTGCCAGCAGTTCTCTAGGCGCAACTAATGAAAAACTGTTTTTT. Translating it yields CASSSLGATNEKLFF.

The J gene is TRBJ1-1, the V gene TRBV7-9, with D hard to call. The CDR3 contains 13 residues. V lost 3 bases and J lost 2, with 7 bases in between. CDR1 is SEHNR, CDR2 FQNEAQ, per germline (reference sequence). The CDR3 loop is CASSFSTNTEAFF. DNA of the CDR3: TGTGCCAGCAGCTTTTCTACTAACACTGAAGCTTTCTTT.

This clonotype was observed a handful of times. This chain uses TRBV7-9 with TRBJ2-1; D perhaps matches TRBD2 (5 bases). The germline V and J ends were trimmed by 0 bases and 4 bases, with 7 bases remaining between them. Germline CDR1 SEHNR, CDR2 FQNEAQ (reference sequence). The CDR3 has 14 amino acids. The chain's CDR3 is CASSLARRYNEQFF. The CDR3 DNA is TGTGCCAGCAGCTTAGCGAGGAGGTACAATGAGCAGTTCTTC.

The chain recombines TRBV4-3 with TRBJ2-2; possible D gene TRBD2, 5 bases. V gave up 2 bases and J gave up 4 bases, with 14 bases separating them. There are 16 residues in the CDR3. From germline, CDR1 is LGHNA and CDR2 YSLEER. CDR3 nucleotide sequence: TGCGCCAGCAGCCAACGGGAAGCCGTGGTCACCGGGGAGCTGTTTTTT. Encoded protein: CASSQREAVVTGELFF.

This clonotype was detected ten times or more. The V gene is TRBV11-3, the J gene TRBJ1-1; D remains unclear. Trimming removed 5 bases at V and 1 base at J, with 5 bases between. CDR1 and CDR2 from the germline V gene are SGHNT and YENEEA. The CDR3 sequence is 12 residues long. In nucleotides, the CDR3 is TGTGCCAGCAGCATCTGGAACACTGAAGCTTTCTTT. This gives the protein CASSIWNTEAFF. The full variable domain, its missing parts supplied by reference TRBV11-3 and TRBJ1-1, is EAGVVQSPRYKIIEKKQPVAFWCNPISGHNTLYWYLQNLGQGPELLIRYENEEAVDDSQLPKDRFSAERLKGVDSTLKIQPAELGDSAVYLCASSIWNTEAFFGQGTRLTVV.

This clonotype was seen many times. The chain recombines TRBV6-2 or TRBV6-3 with TRBJ2-1; 9 nucleotides match TRBD2. The CDR3 sequence is 17 residues long. Unmatched junction bases numbered 12, after V lost 0 bases and J lost 9 bases. The germline V gene has CDR1 MNHEY and CDR2 SVGEGT. The CDR3 loop is CASSYSILSGLASEQFF. CDR3 DNA: TGTGCCAGCAGTTACTCGATTCTCTCCGGACTAGCGAGTGAGCAGTTCTTC.

This clonotype appeared a few times. The chain has TRBV28 and TRBJ1-5; no definite D call. V gave up 8 bases and J gave up 2 bases, with 7 bases separating them. Looked up from germline, CDR1 is MDHEN and CDR2 is SYDVKM. CDR3 length: 12 residues. Here the CDR3 DNA reads TGTGCCAGCGCCCAGGGCAATCAGCCCCAGCATTTT. This codes for CASAQGNQPQHF.

This clonotype was picked up a small number of times. For the CDR3, the DNA is TGTGCCAGCTCACCAATGGAGAGCTCCTACGAGCAGTACTTC. Amino acid sequence: CASSPMESSYEQYF. V gene TRBV18 combines with J gene TRBJ2-7; the D is unclear. CDR3 length: 14 residues. Germline lookup yields CDR1 KGHSH and CDR2 LQKENI. V lost 2 bases and J 0 bases, leaving 8 bases between the germline ends.

This clonotype was picked up many times. V gene TRBV6-1 combines with J gene TRBJ2-7, with TRBD2 as a possible D gene (5 bases). Trimming removed 10 bases at V and 7 bases at J, with 20 bases between. The CDR3 totals 13 residues. Per germline, CDR1 MNHNS and CDR2 SASEGT. CDR3 loop: CATRGGLTWEQYV. As DNA, the CDR3 is TGTGCCACCCGAGGAGGCCTAACGTGGGAGCAGTACGTC.